This T cell receptor beta chain was captured by sequencing in a study of T cell responses to AZD1222 COVID-19 vaccine. Study at large: Researchers grouped second doses given at about 4 or about 12 weeks into one pool.

Study-level results: In the spike-specific TCR repertoire, nearly half reportedly target unmutated variant regions. Among the donors, most were white British and more were female, and clonal diversity was possibly underestimated.

Regarding this clone: Its antigen remains unknown. At one end, the junction sequence differs from germline, possibly due to a read error.

TCRdb's copy holds only in-frame clones and misses some; the assay was immunoSEQ multiplex PCR. In the table there are 90,000 to 150,000 clones, roughly 88% of which are singletons. The material was peripheral blood, obtained on day 0 of AZD1222 vaccination. The receptor was derived from an adult in good health.

The CDR3 spells CASSISQSRGGPIF. CDR3 nucleotides: TGTGCCAGTAGTATAAGTCAATCGAGGGGAGGGCCGATCTTC. The V and J genes are TRBV19 and TRBJ1-2; possibly TRBD1 for D (5 bases). Looked up from germline, CDR1 is LNHDA and CDR2 is SQIVND (reference sequence). The CDR3 totals 14 residues.